This TCR beta chain was sequenced during a study of early T cells in non-severe SARS-CoV-2 infection. Study as a whole: Chains from this unsorted whole-blood bulk RNA could not be paired. Study-wide findings and caveats: Reliance on VDJdb matching favored anti-spike CD8 responses; private and CD4 specificities were missed.

The sample holds a few counts of this clonotype. Its target is not known. Molecules of cDNA were individually given unique molecular identifiers that were attached to them. TCRdb independently ran MiXCR on the 5' RACE reads; one entry per CDR3 protein. The sample includes around 77,000 distinct CDR3 sequences, about 9.5% of them seen just once. From germline, CDR1 is SNHLY and CDR2 FYNNEI. The V and J ends lost 9 bases and 4 bases respectively, with 16 bases between them. The CDR3 has 14 amino acids. This receptor was taken from an adult who was a healthcare worker with PCR-confirmed SARS-CoV-2 infection or an uninfected control (not recorded which). Sequences were derived from whole blood, sampled at baseline. V gene TRBV2 combines with J gene TRBJ2-1; D is perhaps TRBD1 or TRBD2 (5 bases each). CDR3 residues: CASTGTKGYNEQFF. As DNA, the CDR3 is TGTGCCAGTACCGGGACCAAGGGATACAATGAGCAGTTCTTC.